The rows below give T cell receptor beta chains drawn from one sample of a study of T cell responses to AZD1222 COVID-19 vaccine. TCRdb's copy holds only in-frame clones and misses some; the assay was immunoSEQ multiplex PCR. This table holds about 120,000 clones, over 85% found once. The sample in question was peripheral blood, obtained on day 0 of AZD1222 vaccination. The receptors originated from an adult in good health. Each CDR3 is given with its conserved first and last residue. A D gene is named only where the DNA matches it firmly. Clone size appears in some rows only: once, few, many, or a class for an expanded clone.

j_call	clone_size	v_call	d_call	cdr3_aa	cdr3_nt
TRBJ2-3	NA	TRBV29-1	NA	CSVEGGQRSTDTQYF	TGCAGCGTTGAGGGTGGACAGCGGTCCACAGATACGCAGTATTTT
TRBJ2-7	NA	TRBV3-1/TRBV3-2	NA	CASSQGLTAGREQYF	TGTGCCAGCAGCCAAGGCCTTACAGCGGGTAGGGAGCAGTACTTC
TRBJ1-3	NA	TRBV5-1	NA	CASSFGGTGNTIYF	TGCGCCAGCAGCTTCGGGGGAACCGGAAACACCATATATTTT
TRBJ2-1	NA	TRBV24-1	NA	CATSDSLATPNYNEQFF	TGTGCCACCAGTGATTCCCTGGCTACTCCGAACTACAATGAGCAGTTCTTC
TRBJ2-6	NA	TRBV5-1	TRBD1	CASSSSGTELTRANVLTF	TGCGCCAGCAGCTCTTCGGGGACAGAGCTAACTCGGGCCAACGTCCTGACTTTC
TRBJ1-4	NA	TRBV5-5	NA	CASSRGGNEKLFF	TGTGCCAGCAGCAGAGGGGGGAATGAAAAACTGTTTTTT
TRBJ2-2	NA	TRBV5-1	NA	CATRDPTSGNTGELFF	TGCGCCACCAGGGACCCTACGAGCGGCAACACCGGGGAGCTGTTTTTT
TRBJ2-3	NA	TRBV5-1	NA	CASSLIPGTDTQYF	TGCGCCAGCAGCTTGATCCCCGGCACAGATACGCAGTATTTT
TRBJ2-1	NA	TRBV7-3	TRBD2	CASSPPGLAGAELNEQFF	TGTGCCAGCAGCCCCCCCGGACTAGCGGGAGCAGAACTCAATGAGCAGTTCTTC
TRBJ2-3	NA	TRBV3-1/TRBV3-2	NA	CASSHLTDTQYF	TGTGCCAGCAGCCACCTCACAGATACGCAGTATTTT
TRBJ1-3	once	TRBV11-2	NA	CASSLEAGHASGNTIYF	TGTGCCAGCAGCTTAGAGGCAGGGCACGCCTCTGGAAACACCATATATTTT
TRBJ2-5	NA	TRBV5-1	TRBD1	CASSQKTPGQGPETQYF	TGCGCCAGCAGCCAGAAAACCCCAGGACAGGGTCCAGAGACCCAGTACTTC